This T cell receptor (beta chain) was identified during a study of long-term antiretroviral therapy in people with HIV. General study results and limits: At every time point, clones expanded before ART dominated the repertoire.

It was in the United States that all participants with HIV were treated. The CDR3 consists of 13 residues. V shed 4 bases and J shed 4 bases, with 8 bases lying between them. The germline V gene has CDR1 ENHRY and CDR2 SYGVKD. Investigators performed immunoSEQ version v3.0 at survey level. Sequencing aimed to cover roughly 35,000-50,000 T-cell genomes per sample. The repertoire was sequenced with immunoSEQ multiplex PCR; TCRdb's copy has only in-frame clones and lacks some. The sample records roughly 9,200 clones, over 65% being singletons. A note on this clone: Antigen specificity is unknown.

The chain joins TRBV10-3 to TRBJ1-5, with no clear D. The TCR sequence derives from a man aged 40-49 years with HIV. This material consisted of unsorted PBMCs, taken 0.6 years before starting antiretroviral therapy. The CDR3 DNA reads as TGTGCCATCAGTGGAACAGCTAATCAGCCCCAGCATTTT. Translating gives CAISGTANQPQHF.